This T cell receptor beta chain was recovered during a study of cytotoxic CD8 clonotypes in ibrutinib-treated CLL. Background on the study: The group held roughly ten relapsed/refractory and roughly 14 treatment-naive patients, with 17 to 18 IGHV unmutated. Averaging across samples gave approximately 260,000 productive templates and about 94,000 productive rearrangements.

The method was immunoSEQ multiplex PCR; TCRdb's version includes in-frame clones alone and lacks a portion of them. The sample includes about 200,000 clones, approximately 72% of them seen just once. Notes on the study in general: Public clonotypes, found uncommonly, either contracted or stayed stable on treatment.

On this clone: Its antigen is unidentified.

The V segment lost 2 bases and the J segment 4 bases; nucleotides outside the gene matches: 13. This CDR3 contains 18 residues. Germline CDR1 and CDR2: SGHVS and FNYEAQ. The material was PBMCs, obtained after 24 months of ibrutinib treatment. The chain carries TRBV7-6 and TRBJ2-1; 8 bases are a match to TRBD2. This clonotype originated in a human donor with chronic lymphocytic leukemia. The CDR3 DNA reads as TGTGCCAGCAGCTTAAGGTCGAGAATTAGCGGGATTTACAATGAGCAGTTCTTC. Translation: CASSLRSRISGIYNEQFF.